Sequencing of this TCR beta chain was carried out in a study of molecular identifiers for immune sequencing clone quantification (dated by TCRdb to 2016 to 2019). Study-level background: In a replicate experiment, RNA from roughly 21,000 or 96,000 naive CD8 T cells was split into five aliquots, four of which were sequenced. CD8 T cells were used in a methods study to benchmark molecular-identifier clustering-based TCR repertoire sequencing (MIDCIRS) and TCR RNA copy counting.

Libraries of naive CD8 T cells were built from anywhere between about 20,000 and 1,000,000 sorted cells, with 10%, 30% or 50% of the purified RNA used. On a BD FACSAria II, naive CD8 T cells were FACS-sorted as CD8+CD4-CCR7+CD45RA+ and collected into RLT Plus buffer. To test detection sensitivity, Jurkat RNA equivalent to more than 8 TCR copies was spiked into samples of about 18,000-1,000,000 naive CD8 T cells. Enrichment of CD8 T cells was performed with RosetteSep CD8+ T Cell Enrichment Cocktail and Ficoll-Paque, after which ACK red cell lysis was carried out. General conclusions and limits of the study: Spiked-in Jurkat TCR RNA equal to a single cell's worth was reported to be detectable even within 1,100,000 naive CD8 T cells. When barcode sub-clustering was omitted, TCR diversity was inflated by chimeric consensus sequences, with chimeras reaching as high as 47%. Approximately 3 recovered TCR RNA copies per cell were obtained by modeling, versus roughly 9.7 by digital PCR, implying a capture efficiency of 25% to 30%. Identical TCR molecules sharing a barcode could cause highly expanded clone sizes to be underestimated. Clones above 20 RNA copies held over 99% of molecules in CMV-specific effector cells but under 1% in naive cells. Naive libraries contained spiked-in Jurkat TCR RNA (roughly 10 copies' worth), which is not part of the donor repertoire.

V ends up 0 bases short and J 2 bases short, with an unmatched junction base count of 9. The CDR3 covers 18 residues, taking in both the cysteine and the phenylalanine. The DNA shown is the 54-base CDR3, in frame from base 1. In the germline V gene, CDR1 corresponds to LGHNA and CDR2 to YSLEER. In the case of this clonotype: No antigen is known for it. Base qualities are missing; no much larger clone stands one base away.

The library was generated by PCR. TCRdb names NextSeq 500 as the instrument used. Bulk TCR libraries were generated as previously described, with the TCR primers listed in Table S5 used. The Qiagen AllPrep DNA/RNA kit was used to purify total RNA. Before analysis, reads from multiple sequencing runs of one library were combined. Concerning the study's data processing: Reads were retained only if their TCR constant sequence matched exactly, and those retained reads were trimmed to 150 nt and grouped according to their 12-nt molecular barcodes. Reads within each barcode group were sub-clustered using a 15% Levenshtein threshold, and quality-weighted consensus sequences were constructed for each RNA molecule. Non-functional sequences were removed, as were lower-count sequences one edit away from another. On the basis of fitting two negative binomial distributions, barcode sub-clusters with fewer than 20% of the maximum read count were discarded. Using fastp trimming at Q25 and MiXCR clonotype assembly, TCRdb reanalyzed the public sequencing data and kept in-frame beta chains. Records with the same CDR3 protein are collapsed into one entry carrying the most frequent genes and DNA. The V and J calls follow TCRdb's processing rather than the paper's. The sample has about 320,000 distinct CDR3 sequences on record, about 22% of them singletons. The top ten constitute 0.65% to 0.75% of the sample.

Sequenced material: naive CD8+ T cells from blood, with Jurkat cell RNA spiked in. This specimen's cell subset or site label, per the study, means: FACS-sorted CD8+CD4-CCR7+CD45RA+ naive T cells. The chain is assembled from TRBV4-3 and TRBJ2-3, with TRBD2 matching 9 junction bases. The sequence came from a human donor in good health. Some libraries in this study had Jurkat cell RNA spiked in. The nucleotide sequence reads TGCGCCAGCAGCCAAGAGGGGCTAGCGGGGCTATCCACAGATACGCAGTATTTT. Its coded protein is CASSQEGLAGLSTDTQYF.